These 13 T cell receptor beta chains were all obtained from the same sample, sequenced in a study of CD8 T cells in ankylosing spondylitis. A single record per CDR3 protein comes from TCRdb applying MiXCR to the 5' RACE reads. Of a few hundred thousand distinct CDR3 sequences listed, under 30% are singletons. The source material was blood, either unsorted or a sorted T cell fraction (not recorded which). These receptors originate from a male donor with ankylosing spondylitis or in good health (not recorded which).

About this clonotype: The junction departs from germline at one end; a sequencing error may be responsible. V gene TRBV29-1 combines with J gene TRBJ2-1; D is perhaps TRBD2 (5 bases). Looked up from germline, CDR1 is SQVTM and CDR2 is ANQGSEA. This CDR3 is built from 13 residues. The CDR3, as DNA: TGTAGCGTTCGGTCTACAGCCTACAATGGGCAGTTCTTC. Encoded protein: CSVRSTAYNGQFF.

The rearrangement joins TRBV10-2 to TRBJ2-7; 7 bases line up with TRBD1. Germline V gene data show CDR1 as WSHSY and CDR2 as SAAADI. V shed 0 bases and J 2 bases; nucleotides not matched to a gene: 4. This CDR3 is 15 amino acids long. In DNA form, the CDR3 reads TGCGCCAGCAGTGAGTCAAGGGGGCAGACCTACGAGCAGTACTTC. Encoded protein: CASSESRGQTYEQYF.

The chain combines TRBV6-6 with TRBJ1-5; a weak D match, TRBD1 (5 bases). CDR3 length: 13 residues. V lost 6 bases and J 7 bases, leaving 13 bases between the germline ends. Germline V lookup: CDR1 MNHNY, CDR2 SVGAGI (reference sequence). This CDR3 is CASSRGNRQPQHF. The CDR3 bases are TGTGCCAGCAGCCGGGGGAATCGGCAGCCCCAGCATTTT.

This clonotype was picked up a small number of times. The chain uses TRBV20-1 and TRBJ1-1; D is unclear. The germline CDR1 and CDR2 sequences are DFQATT and SNEGSKA (reference sequence). Trimming removed 2 bases from V and 0 bases from J, with 16 bases in between. The CDR3 has 16 amino acids. The CDR3 region has the DNA TGCAGTGCTAGAAAGTCGCGTGGGGAGATGAACACTGAAGCTTTCTTT. Protein product: CSARKSRGEMNTEAFF.

This clonotype has just one count. The chain combines TRBV6-6 with TRBJ2-4; D not resolved. Looked up from germline, CDR1 is MNHNY and CDR2 is SVGAGI (reference sequence). Trimming pared 6 bases from V and 14 bases from J, leaving 20 bases between. This CDR3 contains 13 residues. As DNA, the CDR3 is TGTGCCAGCAGCCCCAGTCAGGCAGACCCAGAGTACTTC. It translates to CASSPSQADPEYF.

CDR3 amino acids: CAISEDRGDYGYTF. CDR3 nucleotide sequence: TGTGCCATCAGTGAGGACAGGGGCGATTATGGCTACACCTTC. The chain links TRBV10-3 to TRBJ1-2; 8 bases line up with TRBD1. V gave up 2 bases and J gave up 5 bases; unmatched junction bases: 4. There are 14 residues in the CDR3. The germline V gene encodes CDR1 ENHRY and CDR2 SYGVKD.

A word on this clonotype: One end of the junction varies from germline; a read error may be responsible. V gene TRBV20-1 combines with J gene TRBJ2-5, with 12 bases fitting TRBD1. Germline CDR1 DFQATT, CDR2 SNEGSKA (reference sequence). The CDR3 loop spans 16 amino acids. Here the CDR3 DNA reads TGCAGTGTTAGACCGGGACAGGGGGCAGTGTGGGAGACCCAGTACTTC. It is translated as CSVRPGQGAVWETQYF.

This clonotype has just a few counts. The chain carries TRBV20-1 and TRBJ2-1; D perhaps matches TRBD1 (6 bases). The CDR3 loop spans 15 amino acids. V lost 5 bases, J lost 2 bases, and 16 bases lay in between. CDR1 and CDR2 (germline): DFQATT, SNEGSKA (reference sequence). The DNA for the CDR3 is TGCAGTGCTTTAGAACAGGGTAGGACCTACAATGAGCAGTTCTTC. Its translation is CSALEQGRTYNEQFF.

This clonotype was counted many times. The chain combines TRBV20-1 with TRBJ2-1; D is possibly TRBD2 (5 bases). V lost 5 bases and J 6 bases, leaving 17 bases between the germline ends. Germline V gives CDR1 DFQATT, CDR2 SNEGSKA (reference sequence). The CDR3 contains 14 residues. The CDR3 nucleotides read TGCAGTGCTCCTCCCTTCACTAGTTTCAATGAGCAGTTCTTC. Translation: CSAPPFTSFNEQFF.

There are many counts of this clonotype. The rearrangement links TRBV20-1 to TRBJ1-1; no definite D call. V lost 7 bases and J lost 10, with 10 bases in between. In germline, CDR1 is DFQATT, CDR2 SNEGSKA (reference sequence). CDR3 length: 9 residues. As DNA, the CDR3 is TGCAGTGATGAGGGTGGAGCTTTCTTT. It codes for CSDEGGAFF.

V usage is TRBV5-1 and J usage is TRBJ2-7; 11 positions agree with TRBD1. V trimming: 3 bases; J trimming: 3 bases; junction bases outside the gene matches: 5. In germline, CDR1 is SGHRS, CDR2 YFSETQ. The CDR3 spans 15 residues. CDR3 sequence (DNA): TGCGCCAGCAGCTCGACCGGGACAGGGGGCTACGAGCAGTACTTC. Translated: CASSSTGTGGYEQYF.

The sample holds many counts of this clonotype. The CDR3 spells CSARVGHLLSYEQYF. The CDR3, as DNA: TGCAGTGCTAGAGTGGGCCACCTCCTCTCCTACGAGCAGTACTTC. The chain combines TRBV20-1 with TRBJ2-7; D uncertain. The CDR3 spans 15 residues. V lost 1 base to trimming and J lost 0 bases, with 13 bases between them. Germline V CDR1 and CDR2: DFQATT, SNEGSKA (reference sequence).

There are many counts of this clonotype. The V call is TRBV5-6, the J call TRBJ1-2; D remains unclear. CDR3 length equals 15 residues. The germline V gene has CDR1 SGHDT and CDR2 YYEEEE. Trimming stripped 0 bases from V and 0 bases from J, with 9 bases between. In DNA, the CDR3 is TGTGCCAGCAGCTTGGGGAGCTATACTAACTATGGCTACACCTTC. Amino acids: CASSLGSYTNYGYTF.